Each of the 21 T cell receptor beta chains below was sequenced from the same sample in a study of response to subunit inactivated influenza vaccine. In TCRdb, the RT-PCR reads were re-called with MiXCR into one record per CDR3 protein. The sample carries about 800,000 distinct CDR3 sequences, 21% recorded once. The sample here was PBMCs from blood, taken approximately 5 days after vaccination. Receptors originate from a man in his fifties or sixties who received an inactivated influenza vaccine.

The CDR3 coding sequence is TGTGCCAGCAGCTTGAATGGACTCGGGGAGACCCAGTACTTC. This encodes CASSLNGLGETQYF. The chain recombines TRBV5-4 with TRBJ2-5; possibly TRBD2 for D (5 bases). Trimming took 1 base from V and 5 from J, leaving 12 bases between them. The CDR3 is made up of 14 amino acids. From germline, CDR1 is SGHNT and CDR2 YYREEE (reference sequence).

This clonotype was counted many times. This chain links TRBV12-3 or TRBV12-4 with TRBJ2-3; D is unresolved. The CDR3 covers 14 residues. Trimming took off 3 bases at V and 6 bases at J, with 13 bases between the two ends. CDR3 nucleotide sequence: TGTGCCAGCAGTTTGCCTCAACCGGCGGATACGCAGTATTTT. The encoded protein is CASSLPQPADTQYF.

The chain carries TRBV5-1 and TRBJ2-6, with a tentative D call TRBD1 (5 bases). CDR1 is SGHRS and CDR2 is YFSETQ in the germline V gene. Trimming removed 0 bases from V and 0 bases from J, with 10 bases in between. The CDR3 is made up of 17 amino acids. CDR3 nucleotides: TGCGCCAGCAGCTTGGGGGGCCTCAACTCTGGGGCCAACGTCCTGACTTTC. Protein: CASSLGGLNSGANVLTF.

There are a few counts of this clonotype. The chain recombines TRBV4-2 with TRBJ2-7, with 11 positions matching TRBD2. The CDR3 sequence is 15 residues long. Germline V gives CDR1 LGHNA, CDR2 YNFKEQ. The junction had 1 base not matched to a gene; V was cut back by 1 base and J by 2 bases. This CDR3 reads CASSQGLAGPYEQYF. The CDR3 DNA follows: TGTGCCAGCAGCCAAGGACTAGCGGGACCCTACGAGCAGTACTTC.

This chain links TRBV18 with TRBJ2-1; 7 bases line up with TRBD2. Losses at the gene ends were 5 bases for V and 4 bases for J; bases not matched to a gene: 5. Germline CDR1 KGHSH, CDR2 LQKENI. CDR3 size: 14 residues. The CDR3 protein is CASSALASYNEQFF. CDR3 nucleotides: TGTGCCAGCTCAGCACTAGCGAGTTACAATGAGCAGTTCTTC.

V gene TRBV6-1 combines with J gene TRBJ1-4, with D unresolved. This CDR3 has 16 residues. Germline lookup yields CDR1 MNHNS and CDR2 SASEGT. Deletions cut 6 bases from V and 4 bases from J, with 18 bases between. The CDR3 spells CASSRTGGLGNEKLFF. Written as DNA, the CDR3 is TGTGCCAGCAGCCGGACGGGTGGGCTGGGTAATGAAAAACTGTTTTTT.

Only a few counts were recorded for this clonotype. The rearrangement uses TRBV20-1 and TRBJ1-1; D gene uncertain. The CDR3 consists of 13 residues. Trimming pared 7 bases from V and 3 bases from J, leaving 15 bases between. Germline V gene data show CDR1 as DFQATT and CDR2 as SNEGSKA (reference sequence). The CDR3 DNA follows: TGCAGTGTCGAAAGGGTAGGAGACACTGAAGCTTTCTTT. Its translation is CSVERVGDTEAFF.

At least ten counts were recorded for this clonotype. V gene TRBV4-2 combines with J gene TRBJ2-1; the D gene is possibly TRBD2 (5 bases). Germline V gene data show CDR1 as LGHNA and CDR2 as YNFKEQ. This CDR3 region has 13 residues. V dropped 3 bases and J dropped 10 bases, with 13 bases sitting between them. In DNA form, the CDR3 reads TGTGCCAGCAGCCAGGAGGCCAACCGGGAGCAGTTCTTC. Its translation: CASSQEANREQFF.

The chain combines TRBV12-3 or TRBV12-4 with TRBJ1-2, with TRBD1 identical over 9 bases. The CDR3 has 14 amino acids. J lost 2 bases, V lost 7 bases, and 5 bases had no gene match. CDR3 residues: CASIWTGANYGYTF. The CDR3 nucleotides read TGTGCCAGCATTTGGACAGGGGCCAACTATGGCTACACCTTC.

Written as DNA, the CDR3 is TGTGCCAGCAGTGGGCCTAGCGGCTACTACGAGCAGTACTTC. Its translation: CASSGPSGYYEQYF. This chain uses TRBV27 with TRBJ2-7, with 7 nucleotides matching TRBD2. The J segment lost 3 bases and the V segment lost 5 bases, leaving 7 bases of the junction unmatched. Germline V CDR1 and CDR2: MNHEY, SMNVEV (reference sequence). This CDR3 is 14 amino acids long.

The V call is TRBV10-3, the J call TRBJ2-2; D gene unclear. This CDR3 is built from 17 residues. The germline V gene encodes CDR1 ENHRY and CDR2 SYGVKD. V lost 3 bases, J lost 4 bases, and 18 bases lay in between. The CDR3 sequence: CAISDGEQTMGTGELFF. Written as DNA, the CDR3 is TGTGCCATCAGTGATGGAGAACAAACTATGGGCACCGGGGAGCTGTTTTTT.

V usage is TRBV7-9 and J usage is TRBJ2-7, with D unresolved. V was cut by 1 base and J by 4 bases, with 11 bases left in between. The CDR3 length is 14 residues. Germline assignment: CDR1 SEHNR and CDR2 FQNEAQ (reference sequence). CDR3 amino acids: CASSLGYLAYEQYF. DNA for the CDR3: TGTGCCAGCAGCTTAGGATATTTGGCTTACGAGCAGTACTTC.

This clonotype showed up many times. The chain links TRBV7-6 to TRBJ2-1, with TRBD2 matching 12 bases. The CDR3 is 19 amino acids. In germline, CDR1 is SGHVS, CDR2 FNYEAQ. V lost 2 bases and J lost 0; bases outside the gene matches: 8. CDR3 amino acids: CASSLRTSGGPISYNEQFF. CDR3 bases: TGTGCCAGCAGCTTAAGAACTAGCGGGGGGCCTATCTCCTACAATGAGCAGTTCTTC. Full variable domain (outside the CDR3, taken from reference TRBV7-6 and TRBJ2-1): GAGVSQSPRYKVTKRGQDVALRCDPISGHVSLYWYRQALGQGPEFLTYFNYEAQQDKSGLPNDRFSAERPEGSISTLTIQRTEQRDSAMYRCASSLRTSGGPISYNEQFFGPGTRLTVL.

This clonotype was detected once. This CDR3 is CASSLWVELPEDEQFF. CDR3 nucleotide sequence: TGTGCCAGCAGCTTGTGGGTAGAGCTCCCGGAGGATGAGCAGTTCTTC. This chain uses TRBV5-5 with TRBJ2-1; D perhaps matches TRBD2 (5 bases). V lost 1 base to trimming and J lost 8 bases, with 19 bases between them. CDR1 is SGHKS, CDR2 YYEKEE, per germline (reference sequence). The CDR3 is 16 amino acids. The variable domain in full, completed from reference TRBV5-5 and TRBJ2-1, reads DAGVTQSPTHLIKTRGQQVTLRCSPISGHKSVSWYQQVLGQGPQFIFQYYEKEERGRGNFPDRFSARQFPNYSSELNVNALLLGDSALYLCASSLWVELPEDEQFFGPGTRLTVL.

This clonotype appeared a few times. The CDR3 protein is CASSQDWGGMGGYTF. The CDR3 region has the DNA TGTGCCAGCAGCCAAGATTGGGGGGGAATGGGTGGCTACACCTTC. J is TRBJ1-2 and V is TRBV3-1; maybe TRBD1 (5 bases). V gave up 0 bases and J gave up 7 bases, with 15 bases separating them. CDR1 and CDR2 from the germline V gene are LGHDT and YNNKEL (reference sequence). The CDR3 extends over 15 amino acids.

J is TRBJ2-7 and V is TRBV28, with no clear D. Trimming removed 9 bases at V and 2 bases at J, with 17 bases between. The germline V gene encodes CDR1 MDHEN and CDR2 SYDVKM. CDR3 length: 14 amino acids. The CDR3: CASSTPHQAYEQYF. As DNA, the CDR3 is TGTGCCAGTAGTACCCCCCACCAAGCCTACGAGCAGTACTTC. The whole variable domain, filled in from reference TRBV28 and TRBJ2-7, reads DVKVTQSSRYLVKRTGEKVFLECVQDMDHENMFWYRQDPGLGLRLIYFSYDVKMKEKGDIPEGYSVSREKKERFSLILESASTNQTSMYLCASSTPHQAYEQYFGPGTRLTVT.

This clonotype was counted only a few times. CDR3 sequence reads: CASSPRIGLAVNNEQFF. Here the CDR3 DNA reads TGTGCCAGCAGCCCTCGGATCGGACTAGCGGTAAACAATGAGCAGTTCTTC. This sequence joins TRBV7-9 and TRBJ2-1, with 10 bases aligning to TRBD2. Germline lookup yields CDR1 SEHNR and CDR2 FQNEAQ (reference sequence). V was clipped by 5 bases and J by 5 bases; unmatched bases: 12. This CDR3 region has 17 residues.

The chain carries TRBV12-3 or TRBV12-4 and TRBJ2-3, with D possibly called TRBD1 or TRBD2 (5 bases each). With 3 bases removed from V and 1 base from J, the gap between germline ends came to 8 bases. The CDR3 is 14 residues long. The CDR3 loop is CASSLPGRTDTQYF. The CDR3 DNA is TGTGCCAGCAGTTTGCCGGGGCGCACAGATACGCAGTATTTT.

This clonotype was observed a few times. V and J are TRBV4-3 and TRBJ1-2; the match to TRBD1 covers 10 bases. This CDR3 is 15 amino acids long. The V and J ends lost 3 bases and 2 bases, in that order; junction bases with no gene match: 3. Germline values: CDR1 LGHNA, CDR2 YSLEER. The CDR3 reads CASSHRDRGNYGYTF. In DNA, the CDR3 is TGCGCCAGCAGCCACCGGGACAGGGGCAACTATGGCTACACCTTC.

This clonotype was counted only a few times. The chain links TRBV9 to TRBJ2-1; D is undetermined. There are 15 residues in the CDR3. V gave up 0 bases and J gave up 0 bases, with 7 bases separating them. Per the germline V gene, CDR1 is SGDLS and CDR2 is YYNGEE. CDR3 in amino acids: CASSVVLASYNEQFF. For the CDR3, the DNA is TGTGCCAGCAGCGTAGTTTTAGCCTCCTACAATGAGCAGTTCTTC.

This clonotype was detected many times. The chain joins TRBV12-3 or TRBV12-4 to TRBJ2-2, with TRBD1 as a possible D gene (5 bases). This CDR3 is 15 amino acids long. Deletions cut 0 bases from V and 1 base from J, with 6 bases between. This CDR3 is CASSLARVNTGELFF. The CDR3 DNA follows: TGTGCCAGCAGTTTAGCCAGGGTGAACACCGGGGAGCTGTTTTTT.